This T cell receptor beta chain was retrieved from a study of PD-1 blockade in classical Hodgkin lymphoma. Across the whole study: Treatment was intravenous nivolumab, 3 mg/kg every 2 weeks, until progression. Notes on the study in general: Baseline diversity resembling that of newly diagnosed patients was seen in complete responders.

Germline V gene data show CDR1 as SEHNR and CDR2 as FQNEAQ (reference sequence). The CDR3 spans 13 residues. Trimming stripped 5 bases from V and 4 bases from J, with 9 bases between. Generated by immunoSEQ multiplex PCR, the TCRdb table keeps only in-frame clones and is missing some. This table has around 60,000 clones, more than 90% appearing once. Note on this clone: What it recognizes is unknown.

The sample's time point: cycle 4 day 1 (C4D1), after 5 to 7 weeks of nivolumab. Following autologous stem cell transplantation, relapse occurred in every patient, and exposure to brentuximab vedotin varied. Patients reached a best response of complete response, partial response or progressive disease. This receptor was obtained from a human donor with classical Hodgkin lymphoma. The chain joins TRBV7-9 to TRBJ1-5, with D unclear. Sequencing used peripheral blood mononuclear cells (PBMCs), obtained before the fourth cycle of nivolumab. In DNA, the CDR3 is TGTGCCAGCAGCAACGGTGGGAATCAGCCCCAGCATTTT. Its protein is CASSNGGNQPQHF.